A selection of T cell receptor beta chains follows, all from one sample in a study of blood T cell repertoires in COVID-19. Repertoires were generated with immunoSEQ multiplex PCR, while TCRdb's copy carries only in-frame clones and drops some. The sample includes around 120,000 clones, 70% to 90% of them seen just once. The sequenced material came from peripheral blood. These TCRs come from a human donor in a cohort sampled during active COVID-19. Each CDR3 is given with its conserved first and last residue. The D gene is left open where the match is weak. The listing skips clone size in some rows; elsewhere it reads once, few, many or a size class.

size,J,D,V,CDR3,DNA
-,TRBJ1-2,TRBD1,TRBV30,CAWSVGQGGYGYTF,TGTGCCTGGAGTGTTGGACAGGGAGGTTATGGCTACACCTTC
-,TRBJ1-1,TRBD1,TRBV6-5,CASMTGTANTEAFF,TGTGCCAGCATGACTGGGACAGCAAACACTGAAGCTTTCTTT
-,TRBJ2-1,-,TRBV7-3,CASSFGQGVFNEQFF,TGTGCCAGCAGCTTCGGGCAGGGTGTCTTTAATGAGCAGTTCTTC
-,TRBJ2-7,TRBD2,TRBV19,CASSTSGGYEQYF,TGTGCCAGTAGTACTAGCGGGGGCTACGAGCAGTACTTC
-,TRBJ1-1,TRBD1,TRBV28,CASSPGQGFFEAFF,TGTGCCAGCAGTCCGGGACAGGGATTTTTTGAAGCTTTCTTT
-,TRBJ2-7,-,TRBV5-1,CASSLDQLAGSEQYF,TGCGCCAGCAGCTTGGACCAGTTGGCGGGGAGCGAGCAGTACTTC
-,TRBJ2-7,TRBD2,TRBV3-1/TRBV3-2,CASSQGSGSSYEQYF,TGTGCCAGCAGCCAGGGGAGCGGGAGCTCCTACGAGCAGTACTTC
-,TRBJ1-1,-,TRBV2,CAGQMDMNTEAFF,TGTGCCGGACAGATGGACATGAACACTGAAGCTTTCTTT
-,TRBJ2-7,TRBD2,TRBV4-1,CASSQRDVAGLLEQYF,TGCGCCAGCAGCCAAAGGGACGTAGCGGGACTTCTCGAGCAGTACTTC
-,TRBJ2-1,-,TRBV5-1,CASSLAGNEQFF,TGCGCCAGCAGCTTAGCCGGGAATGAGCAGTTCTTC
-,TRBJ2-3,TRBD2,TRBV7-8,CASSLRRLAGNTQYF,TGTGCCAGCAGCTTAAGGCGACTAGCGGGAAATACGCAGTATTTT
-,TRBJ1-1,-,TRBV5-1,CASSLVGGLDTEAFF,TGCGCCAGCAGCTTGGTCGGTGGGCTTGACACTGAAGCTTTCTTT
-,TRBJ2-1,TRBD2,TRBV10-2,CASASSGSSYNEQFF,TGCGCCAGCGCGTCTAGCGGGAGTTCCTACAATGAGCAGTTCTTC
-,TRBJ2-2,-,TRBV18,CASSPNGGANTGELFF,TGTGCCAGCTCACCAAATGGGGGCGCGAACACCGGGGAGCTGTTTTTT
-,TRBJ2-3,TRBD1,TRBV5-1,CASSPVDRETTQYF,TGCGCCAGCAGCCCGGTCGACAGGGAAACCACGCAGTATTTT
once,TRBJ1-4,TRBD1,TRBV10-3,CAISESGGQPEKLFF,TGTGCCATCAGTGAGTCCGGGGGACAGCCTGAAAAACTGTTTTTT
-,TRBJ1-2,TRBD1,TRBV28,CASSTGTGVYGYTF,TGTGCCAGCAGCACCGGGACAGGGGTCTATGGCTACACCTTC
-,TRBJ2-1,-,TRBV7-2,CASSPGLEYNEQFF,TGTGCCAGCAGCCCCGGACTGGAGTACAATGAGCAGTTCTTC
-,TRBJ2-5,-,TRBV2,CASLYFSEETQYF,TGTGCCAGCTTGTATTTTAGTGAGGAGACCCAGTACTTC
-,TRBJ2-5,TRBD2,TRBV24-1,CATSDSAPDLAGGLETQYF,TGTGCCACCAGTGACTCTGCCCCTGATCTAGCGGGCGGACTAGAGACCCAGTACTTC
-,TRBJ2-7,-,TRBV19,CASSLTGYEQYF,TGTGCCAGTAGCCTCACAGGCTACGAGCAGTACTTC
-,TRBJ1-2,TRBD1,TRBV6-6,CASSYRIQGADGYTF,TGTGCCAGCAGTTACAGGATACAGGGGGCGGATGGCTACACCTTC
-,TRBJ2-5,TRBD2,TRBV9,CASTTFGGGWETQYF,TGTGCCAGCACCACCTTCGGGGGGGGCTGGGAGACCCAGTACTTC
-,TRBJ2-3,-,TRBV28,CASRGGQIRTDTQYF,TGTGCCAGCAGGGGGGGACAGATCCGCACAGATACGCAGTATTTT
-,TRBJ2-1,TRBD1,TRBV10-3,CAMGQGVRDEQFF,TGTGCCATGGGACAGGGGGTGAGGGATGAGCAGTTCTTC
once,TRBJ2-3,TRBD1,TRBV4-1,CASSKKTGATSTDTQYF,TGCGCCAGCAGTAAAAAGACAGGGGCCACTAGCACAGATACGCAGTATTTT
-,TRBJ2-2,TRBD1,TRBV11-3,CASSPKQGALNTGELFF,TGTGCCAGCAGTCCCAAACAGGGGGCGCTTAACACCGGGGAGCTGTTTTTT
-,TRBJ1-1,TRBD1,TRBV6-5,CASREGASVAFF,TGTGCCAGCAGGGAGGGGGCGTCTGTGGCTTTCTTT
-,TRBJ2-2,TRBD1,TRBV9,CASSGTGGYTGELFF,TGTGCCAGCAGCGGAACAGGGGGTTACACCGGGGAGCTGTTTTTT
-,TRBJ2-1,TRBD2,TRBV5-1,CASSPGLAVVDEQFF,TGCGCCAGCAGCCCGGGACTAGCGGTGGTGGATGAGCAGTTCTTC
-,TRBJ2-1,-,TRBV9,CASSVSAGSSYNEQFF,TGTGCCAGCAGCGTATCGGCGGGCAGCTCCTACAATGAGCAGTTCTTC
few,TRBJ2-7,-,TRBV7-2,CASSLTLSAGPEQYF,TGTGCCAGCAGCTTAACTCTTTCGGCAGGGCCCGAGCAGTACTTC
-,TRBJ2-3,-,TRBV29-1,CSDLQASDTQYF,TGCAGCGATTTGCAGGCCTCAGATACGCAGTATTTT
-,TRBJ2-3,TRBD2,TRBV5-1,CASRSGLVSDTQYF,TGCGCCAGCAGGTCGGGACTAGTTTCGGATACGCAGTATTTT
-,TRBJ2-2,-,TRBV9,CASSVEGKNTGELFF,TGTGCCAGCAGCGTAGAGGGGAAGAACACCGGGGAGCTGTTTTTT
-,TRBJ1-1,-,TRBV20-1,CSASEGAESEAFF,TGCAGTGCTAGTGAAGGGGCCGAATCTGAAGCTTTCTTT
few,TRBJ1-1,-,TRBV18,CASSPDSNTEAFF,TGTGCCAGCTCACCGGACAGCAACACTGAAGCTTTCTTT
-,TRBJ2-1,-,TRBV19,CASSIRGNGIGIF,TGTGCCAGTAGTATCCGGGGGAATGGGATAGGGATCTTC
-,TRBJ2-2,-,TRBV7-2,CASRATNTGELFF,TGTGCCAGCAGGGCAACGAACACCGGGGAGCTGTTTTTT
-,TRBJ1-2,-,TRBV6-5,CASSLGLRDPGYTF,TGTGCCAGCAGTCTCGGGCTCAGGGATCCTGGCTACACCTTC
-,TRBJ2-1,-,TRBV7-9,CASAMGPYNEQFF,TGTGCCAGCGCCATGGGGCCCTACAATGAGCAGTTCTTC
-,TRBJ2-1,-,TRBV3-1/TRBV3-2,CASSQDQRHPSSYNEQFF,TGTGCCAGCAGCCAAGATCAGAGGCATCCAAGCTCCTACAATGAGCAGTTCTTC
few,TRBJ2-3,TRBD2,TRBV30,CAWSVTSGDTQYF,TGTGCCTGGAGTGTGACTAGCGGGGATACGCAGTATTTT
once,TRBJ1-2,-,TRBV27,CASSPHDRRNGGYTF,TGTGCCAGCAGTCCCCACGACAGGCGGAACGGAGGCTACACCTTC
-,TRBJ2-5,-,TRBV30,CAWSYSGKTQYF,TGTGCCTGGAGTTACTCGGGGAAGACCCAGTACTTC
-,TRBJ1-1,-,TRBV29-1,CSGLDTIYLNTEAFF,TGCAGCGGGTTGGACACAATCTACTTGAACACTGAAGCTTTCTTT
few,TRBJ1-1,TRBD1,TRBV2,CASGQGMNTEAFF,TGTGCCAGCGGACAGGGGATGAACACTGAAGCTTTCTTT
-,TRBJ1-2,-,TRBV7-2,CASSQHPGDTLYGYTF,TGTGCCAGCAGCCAACATCCTGGGGACACCCTCTATGGCTACACCTTC
-,TRBJ1-2,-,TRBV5-1,CASSSNPGAYGYTF,TGCGCCAGCAGCTCCAACCCAGGGGCCTATGGCTACACCTTC
-,TRBJ2-1,TRBD2,TRBV5-1,CASSLGGGNYNEQFF,TGCGCCAGCAGCTTGGGCGGGGGGAACTACAATGAGCAGTTCTTC
-,TRBJ2-6,TRBD1,TRBV10-3,CAISSYQTGDSISGANVLTF,TGTGCCATCAGCTCCTACCAAACAGGGGACAGCATCTCTGGGGCCAACGTCCTGACTTTC
-,TRBJ2-7,-,TRBV4-2,CASSLGAGSSYEQYF,TGTGCCAGCAGCCTGGGTGCGGGGAGCTCCTACGAGCAGTACTTC
-,TRBJ1-2,TRBD1,TRBV19,CASTIQGDYGYTF,TGTGCCAGTACCATACAGGGGGACTATGGCTACACCTTC
-,TRBJ1-5,TRBD1,TRBV12-3/TRBV12-4,CASSSDRGQPQHF,TGTGCCAGCAGTTCCGACAGGGGCCAGCCCCAGCATTTT
-,TRBJ2-7,TRBD1,TRBV10-3,CAIRPGTGASYEQYF,TGTGCCATCAGGCCCGGGACAGGCGCCTCCTACGAGCAGTACTTC